This T cell receptor beta chain was captured in a study of STAT5B mutations in CD4+ large granular lymphocyte leukemia. In the original processing: The detection floor for productive clonotype frequency was 2.59 x 10-5. Here immunoSEQ multiplex PCR was the method, and the copy in TCRdb shows in-frame clones only, minus some. That table is the source of V, J and clone size, and D and trimming were worked out from the DNA. The sample comprises over 30,000 clones, roughly 85% of which are singletons, and approximately 3.5% rests with the top ten. V shed 2 bases, J shed 9 bases, and the junction held 11 bases outside the gene matches. CDR1 and CDR2 (germline): SGHTA, FQGTGA. The CDR3 loop spans 16 amino acids. As regards this clone: Its antigen remains unknown.

Whole-study results and caveats: Data were not HLA-matched across samples. CD4-sorted patient repertoires seemed more clonal than healthy CD4+ repertoires.

Sequencing input: CD4+ T cells from blood buffy coats. The chain couples TRBV7-3 to TRBJ2-1, with 9 positions matching TRBD2. The receptor's source is a human donor in good health. Here the CDR3 reads CASSLAGGPKEFEQFF. In DNA, the CDR3 is TGTGCCAGCAGCTTAGCGGGAGGGCCGAAGGAGTTTGAGCAGTTCTTC.